The clone carrying this T cell receptor (beta chain) was recorded at least ten times. These data are taken from a study of blood T cell repertoires in COVID-19. For the study at large: Samples taken during acute and convalescent COVID-19 were collected in the United States, Italy and Spain. The cDNA or gDNA used as material had been derived from T cells, B-cell-depleted T cells, or PBMCs.

Trimming pared 5 bases from V and 2 bases from J, leaving 10 bases between. This CDR3 region has 14 residues. The germline gives CDR1 MNHEY, CDR2 SVGAGI. In the authors' workflow: Using reference gene primer amplification, nucleated cell counts were estimated. Produced via immunoSEQ multiplex PCR; TCRdb's table is partial and in-frame only. That table supplies the V and J calls and clone size; D and trimming were determined from the DNA. The data show about 100,000 clones, around four fifths seen once. Sequenced sample: peripheral blood. The V call is TRBV6-5, the J call TRBJ1-3, with D possibly matching TRBD1 (5 bases). The source of this sequence is a man aged 65 to 79 with active or convalescent COVID-19. The CDR3 protein is CASSLGTTGNTIYF. As DNA, the CDR3 is TGTGCCAGCAGTCTCGGGACTACTGGAAACACCATATATTTT.